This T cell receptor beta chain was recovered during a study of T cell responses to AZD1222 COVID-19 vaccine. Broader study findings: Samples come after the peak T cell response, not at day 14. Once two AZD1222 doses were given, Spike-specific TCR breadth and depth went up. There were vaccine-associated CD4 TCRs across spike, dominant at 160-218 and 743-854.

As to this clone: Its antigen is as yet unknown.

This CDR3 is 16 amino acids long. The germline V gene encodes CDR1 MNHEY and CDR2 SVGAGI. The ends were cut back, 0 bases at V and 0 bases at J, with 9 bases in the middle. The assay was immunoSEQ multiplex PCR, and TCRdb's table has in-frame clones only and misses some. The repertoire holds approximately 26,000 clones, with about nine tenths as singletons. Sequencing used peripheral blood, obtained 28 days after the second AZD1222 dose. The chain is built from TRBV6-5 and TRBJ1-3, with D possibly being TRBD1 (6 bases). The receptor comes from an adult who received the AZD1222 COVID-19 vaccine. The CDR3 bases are TGTGCCAGCAGTTACTCGACAGGCCCCTCTGGAAACACCATATATTTT. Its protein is CASSYSTGPSGNTIYF.